The 5 T cell receptor beta chains below all came from one sample that was sequenced in a study of blood T cells in healthy people across ages. For the second PCR, which ran for 7 to 11 cycles, a sample-barcoded 5' primer and a J-beta primer mix were used. TCRdb fed the 5' RACE reads into MiXCR, producing one record per CDR3 protein. The sample includes fewer than 1.5 million distinct CDR3 sequences, about 43% of them seen just once. The sequenced sample was blood. The receptor source for this set is a woman in her late teens or twenties in good health.

CDR3 amino acids: CASAGTSGYYGYTF. The CDR3 DNA reads as TGTGCCAGCGCCGGAACCTCAGGCTACTATGGCTACACCTTC. The chain carries TRBV6-1 and TRBJ1-2; D gene ambiguous. Trimming pared 8 bases from V and 3 bases from J, leaving 16 bases between. The CDR3 spans 14 residues. CDR1 and CDR2 (germline): MNHNS, SASEGT.

This clonotype was counted a few times. The rearrangement joins TRBV12-3 or TRBV12-4 to TRBJ2-1; 11 positions agree with TRBD2. This CDR3 region has 16 residues. With V trimmed by 3 bases and J by 8 bases, 9 bases remained unmatched. The CDR3 nucleotides read TGTGCCAGCAGTTTTCTCTCTAGCGGGGGGAGGGATGAGCAGTTCTTC. This encodes CASSFLSSGGRDEQFF.

The rearrangement joins TRBV4-2 to TRBJ2-5; 14 bases are a match to TRBD2. This CDR3 region has 18 residues. Germline assignment: CDR1 LGHNA and CDR2 YNFKEQ. J lost 5 bases, V lost 1 base, and 9 bases had no gene match. CDR3 sequence reads: CASSQGGGLAGGLETQYF. CDR3 sequence (DNA): TGTGCCAGCAGCCAAGGTGGCGGACTAGCGGGGGGCTTGGAGACCCAGTACTTC.

This chain links TRBV29-1 with TRBJ2-5, with 9 bases matching TRBD1. This CDR3 is 14 amino acids long. J lost 5 bases, V lost 6 bases, and 10 bases had no gene match. CDR1 SQVTM and CDR2 ANQGSEA come from the germline V gene. For the CDR3, the DNA is TGCAGCGTCACTGGGACAGGGAGAAAGGAGACCCAGTACTTC. Translation: CSVTGTGRKETQYF.

The chain uses TRBV12-3 or TRBV12-4 and TRBJ1-5, with unresolved D. V was cut by 6 bases and J by 3 bases, with 18 bases left in between. The CDR3 is made up of 16 amino acids. The CDR3 is CASSPPTGSPNQPQHF. The CDR3 DNA reads as TGTGCCAGCAGCCCACCCACCGGGAGCCCCAATCAGCCCCAGCATTTT.